Below, 4 T cell receptor beta chains from the same sample are listed, as sequenced in a study of cytomegalovirus exposure and HLA in healthy donors. TCRdb's copy holds only in-frame clones and misses some; the assay was immunoSEQ multiplex PCR. The sample includes under 100,000 clones, around 96% of them seen just once. Specimen: PBMCs. The receptor set was obtained from a young man in good health and CMV-seronegative.

V gene TRBV5-4 combines with J gene TRBJ2-2; TRBD1 aligns across 8 bases. The CDR3 consists of 17 residues. J was trimmed by 4 bases and V by 4 bases; bases with no gene match: 12. Germline assignment: CDR1 SGHNT and CDR2 YYREEE (reference sequence). The CDR3 reads CASSGGTGAAVTGELFF. For the CDR3, the DNA is TGTGCCAGCAGCGGCGGGACAGGAGCCGCGGTCACCGGGGAGCTGTTTTTT.

The rearrangement joins TRBV19 to TRBJ2-1; D perhaps matches TRBD2 (5 bases). The V gene's germline CDR1 is LNHDA and CDR2 SQIVND (reference sequence). This CDR3 has 12 amino acids. The ends were cut back, 3 bases at V and 10 bases at J, with 10 bases in the middle. This CDR3 is CASSMALAEQFF. The CDR3 coding sequence is TGTGCCAGTAGTATGGCGCTAGCAGAGCAGTTCTTC.

The rearrangement joins TRBV7-3 to TRBJ2-7, with 9 bases matching TRBD1. The CDR3 covers 15 residues. Germline CDR1 is SGHTA and CDR2 is FQGTGA. Trimming removed 5 bases from V and 2 bases from J; junction bases left unmatched: 7. The chain's CDR3 is CASSLGQGVPYEQYF. CDR3 DNA: TGTGCCAGCAGCCTGGGACAGGGAGTTCCCTACGAGCAGTACTTC.

J is TRBJ2-7 and V is TRBV5-5, with D hard to call. The CDR3 length is 14 residues. The germline V gene encodes CDR1 SGHKS and CDR2 YYEKEE (reference sequence). V lost 0 bases to trimming and J lost 3 bases, with 10 bases between them. The DNA for the CDR3 is TGTGCCAGCAGCTTGGCCGCGGCGTACTACGAGCAGTACGTC. It yields the protein CASSLAAAYYEQYV.